The 3 T cell receptor beta chains reported below all come from one sample, sequenced in a study of shared clonotypes between healthy human individuals. Sequencing used immunoSEQ multiplex PCR; TCRdb keeps in-frame clones, though not all of them. The sample lists about 700,000 clones, around 90% seen once, with about a quarter in the top ten. Terminally differentiated effector memory CD45RA+ cells were excluded by CCR7 positive selection of CD45RO-negative cells. The sample was naive CD8+ T cells sorted from blood. These receptors came from a man aged 25 to 40 in good health.

J is TRBJ1-1 and V is TRBV19; 9 bases fit TRBD1. Trimming cost V 4 bases and J 5 bases; bases outside gene matches: 8. Germline CDR1 reads LNHDA; CDR2 reads SQIVND (reference sequence). This CDR3 contains 15 residues. DNA of the CDR3: TGTGCCAGTAGTAGCACAGGGGGCATCGATACTGAAGCTTTCTTT. Protein product: CASSSTGGIDTEAFF.

This rearrangement joins TRBV4-3 to TRBJ2-1; D possibly uses TRBD1 or TRBD2 (5 bases each). The germline V and J ends were trimmed by 1 base and 2 bases, with 9 bases remaining between them. The CDR3 covers 15 residues. Looked up from germline, CDR1 is LGHNA and CDR2 is YSLEER. In DNA form, the CDR3 reads TGCGCCAGCAGCCAAGTGGGACCAGCCTACAATGAGCAGTTCTTC. Protein: CASSQVGPAYNEQFF.

This clone was seen a single time. The chain uses TRBV5-1 and TRBJ2-7; D is possibly TRBD2 (5 bases). CDR1 is SGHRS and CDR2 is YFSETQ in the germline V gene. The CDR3 is made up of 14 amino acids. V was shortened by 0 bases and J by 0 bases, with 7 bases between the two germline ends. This CDR3 reads CASSLAGDSYEQYF. The CDR3 region has the DNA TGCGCCAGCAGCTTGGCCGGGGACTCCTACGAGCAGTACTTC.